The 10 T cell receptor beta chains below all came from one sample that was sequenced in a study of shared clonotypes between healthy human individuals. The protocol was immunoSEQ multiplex PCR, while the TCRdb copy is restricted to in-frame clones and leaves out a portion. The table has 600,000 to 700,000 clones, approximately 73% seen once; the top ten hold around 1.7%. The sample consisted of memory CD4+ T cells sorted from blood. Subset given: CD45RA-negative fraction. Receptor source: a woman under 40 in good health.

The chain combines TRBV7-2 with TRBJ1-2, with D hard to call. The length of the CDR3 is 16 residues. The germline V and J ends were trimmed by 3 bases and 8 bases, with 22 bases remaining between them. Germline V lookup: CDR1 SGHTA, CDR2 FQGNSA. As DNA, the CDR3 is TGTGCCAGCAGCTTGGTAGATAGCGCGCCCGGAGGGGGCTACACCTTC. It is translated as CASSLVDSAPGGGYTF.

The chain uses TRBV7-9 and TRBJ2-3; TRBD2 agrees at 8 bases. CDR3 length: 18 amino acids. Germline CDR1 and CDR2: SEHNR and FQNEAQ (reference sequence). Trimming at V came to 0 bases and at J to 8 bases, leaving 16 bases not matched to a gene. The CDR3 here is CASSLAAETSAREGTQYF. The CDR3 nucleotides are TGTGCCAGCAGCTTAGCTGCAGAGACTAGCGCCCGAGAGGGTACGCAGTATTTT.

This clone was counted between two and nine times. The chain combines TRBV6-1 with TRBJ1-2; D is undetermined. Germline CDR1 MNHNS, CDR2 SASEGT. The CDR3 runs 12 residues. The V end was cut by 2 bases, the J end by 3 bases, with 4 bases between. CDR3 DNA: TGTGCCAGCAGTGAAAGCGACTATGGCTACACCTTC. Translating it yields CASSESDYGYTF.

The chain recombines TRBV28 with TRBJ2-7, with 10 bases fitting TRBD1. Germline V lookup: CDR1 MDHEN, CDR2 SYDVKM. The CDR3 extends over 15 amino acids. With V trimmed by 5 bases and J by 4 bases, 8 bases remained unmatched. The CDR3 coding sequence is TGTGCCAGCAGTCCCGAGACAGGGGGCGAGTACGAGCAGTACTTC. It translates to CASSPETGGEYEQYF.

On this clone itself: Other DNA variants within this sample encode the same CDR3. The V and J genes are TRBV15 and TRBJ1-5; TRBD1 agrees at 8 bases. Germline lookup yields CDR1 LNHNV and CDR2 YYDKDF (reference sequence). J was trimmed by 3 bases and V by 1 base; bases with no gene match: 8. The CDR3 length is 17 residues. The CDR3 sequence is CATSRGKDRESNQPQHF. The CDR3 region has the DNA TGTGCCACCAGCAGAGGCAAGGACAGGGAGTCCAATCAGCCCCAGCATTTT.

The genes are TRBV28 and TRBJ2-5, with 15 bases aligning to TRBD2. Losses at the gene ends were 6 bases for V and 5 bases for J; bases not matched to a gene: 7. CDR3 length: 16 residues. Per the germline V gene, CDR1 is MDHEN and CDR2 is SYDVKM. CDR3 sequence reads: CASRALGTSGGETQYF. The CDR3, as DNA: TGTGCCAGCAGAGCCCTCGGGACTAGCGGGGGGGAGACCCAGTACTTC.

The V and J genes are TRBV2 and TRBJ2-5; 9 nucleotides match TRBD1. CDR1 and CDR2 (germline): SNHLY, FYNNEI. The junction had 1 base not matched to a gene; V was cut back by 5 bases and J by 3 bases. There are 13 residues in the CDR3. This CDR3 reads CASSRTGEETQYF. CDR3 DNA: TGTGCCAGCAGTAGGACAGGGGAAGAGACCCAGTACTTC.

The chain employs TRBV11-2 and TRBJ1-2; 10 bases line up with TRBD1. The germline gives CDR1 SGHAT, CDR2 FQNNGV. The trim removed 5 bases at V and 8 bases at J, leaving 8 bases unmatched. This CDR3 is built from 14 residues. CDR3 in amino acids: CASSATGGASGYTF. The CDR3 DNA is TGTGCCAGCAGCGCGACAGGGGGCGCGTCCGGCTACACCTTC.

The rearrangement links TRBV28 to TRBJ2-3; possibly TRBD2 for D (5 bases). The CDR3 length is 13 residues. Germline V gene data show CDR1 as MDHEN and CDR2 as SYDVKM. V was pared by 6 bases and J by 5 bases, with 12 bases between. The CDR3 DNA reads as TGTGCCAGCAGCACTACCCGGGGAGATACGCAGTATTTT. It yields the protein CASSTTRGDTQYF.

The chain couples TRBV11-2 to TRBJ2-7, with TRBD2 matching 12 bases. The CDR3 loop spans 17 amino acids. Germline lookup yields CDR1 SGHAT and CDR2 FQNNGV. Trimming took 2 bases from V and 2 from J; bases not matched to a gene: 7. CDR3 sequence: CASSLPRLAGGAYEQYF. DNA of the CDR3: TGTGCCAGCAGCTTACCTCGGCTAGCGGGAGGGGCCTACGAGCAGTACTTC.